This TCR beta chain was observed in a study of pediatric ulcerative colitis. Overall study context: Six or seven patients showed pancolitis and two showed left-sided colitis.

The diagnostic colonoscopy in ulcerative colitis patients preceded any immunosuppressive treatment. This was a survey-level run. Samples were sequenced at Survey level, maximum 500,000 reads. This table comes from immunoSEQ multiplex PCR, and its TCRdb copy is limited to in-frame clones, with some not included. The data contain 64,000 or so clones, more than 60% of them singletons. Trimming at V came to 1 base and at J to 3 bases, leaving 5 bases not matched to a gene. The CDR3 length is 15 residues. CDR1 is SEHNR and CDR2 is FQNEAQ in the germline V gene (reference sequence). The sequenced material came from blood. The sequence was collected from a boy between 5 and 17 years old with moderate ulcerative colitis. The chain has TRBV7-9 and TRBJ2-7; TRBD1 agrees at 8 bases. CDR3 region: CASSLVGQGGYEQYF. The CDR3 DNA sequence: TGTGCCAGCAGCTTAGTCGGACAGGGTGGCTACGAGCAGTACTTC.